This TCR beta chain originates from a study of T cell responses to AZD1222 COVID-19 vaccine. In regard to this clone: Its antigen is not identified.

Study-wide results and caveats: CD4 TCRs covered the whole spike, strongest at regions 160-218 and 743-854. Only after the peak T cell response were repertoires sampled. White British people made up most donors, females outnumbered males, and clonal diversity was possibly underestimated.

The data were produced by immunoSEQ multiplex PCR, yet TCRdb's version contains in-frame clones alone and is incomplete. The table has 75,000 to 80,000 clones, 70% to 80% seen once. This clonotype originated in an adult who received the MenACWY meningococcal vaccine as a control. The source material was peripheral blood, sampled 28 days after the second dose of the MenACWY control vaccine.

In DNA, the CDR3 is TGTGCCAGCAGCTTAGAAGACGGTTTGGCAGGAGGGCTGTTTTTT. It encodes CASSLEDGLAGGLFF. The rearrangement uses TRBV7-9 and TRBJ2-2; D is possibly TRBD2 (5 bases). The CDR3 loop spans 15 amino acids. Germline assignment: CDR1 SEHNR and CDR2 FQNEAQ (reference sequence). Deletions cut 1 base from V and 13 bases from J, with 19 bases between.